Shown below are 18 T cell receptor beta chains from a single sample sequenced in a study of blood T cell repertoires in COVID-19. Generated by immunoSEQ multiplex PCR, the TCRdb table keeps only in-frame clones and is missing some. Among around 68,000 clones listed, roughly 87% were seen once. Sample: peripheral blood. The receptors originated from a woman aged 45-59 years with acute or convalescent COVID-19.

V gene TRBV3-1 (or the pseudogene TRBV3-2) combines with J gene TRBJ1-2; D perhaps matches TRBD1 (6 bases). The CDR3 runs 12 residues. CDR1 is LGHDT and CDR2 is YNNKEL in the germline V gene (reference sequence). Trimming pared 6 bases from V and 2 bases from J, leaving 7 bases between. The CDR3 sequence: CASSQGNYGYTF. The CDR3 region has the DNA TGTGCCAGCAGTCAGGGGAACTATGGCTACACCTTC.

This clone came up once. V is TRBV5-4 and J is TRBJ2-3; tentatively, D is TRBD2 (6 bases). The ends were cut back, 3 bases at V and 2 bases at J, with 16 bases in the middle. The CDR3 is made up of 16 amino acids. CDR1 and CDR2 (germline): SGHNT, YYREEE (reference sequence). CDR3 residues: CASSSPEGRFTDTQYF. Here the CDR3 DNA reads TGTGCCAGCAGCTCGCCGGAGGGGCGGTTCACAGATACGCAGTATTTT.

The V and J genes are TRBV2 and TRBJ1-3, with a possible D match to TRBD1 (5 bases). The CDR3 runs to 16 residues. V was trimmed by 5 bases and J by 3 bases, leaving 17 bases between them. Germline V lookup: CDR1 SNHLY, CDR2 FYNNEI. The CDR3 loop is CASSKGRTGDGNTIYF. In DNA form, the CDR3 reads TGTGCCAGCAGTAAAGGCAGGACGGGGGATGGAAACACCATATATTTT.

CDR3 nucleotides: TGTGCCAGCAGCCGGGGGGGGCGTGAAAATGAGCAGTTCTTC. It translates to CASSRGGRENEQFF. The gene calls are TRBV3-1 (or the pseudogene TRBV3-2) and TRBJ2-1, with a tentative D call TRBD2 (7 bases). Trimming shortened V by 4 bases and J by 7 bases, and 14 bases separated the two germline ends. The CDR3 contains 14 residues. From germline, CDR1 is LGHDT and CDR2 YNNKEL (reference sequence).

The V call is TRBV28, the J call TRBJ2-7, with D uncertain. Germline-derived CDR1 and CDR2 are MDHEN and SYDVKM. The V end was cut by 5 bases, the J end by 2 bases, with 13 bases between. This CDR3 region has 14 residues. Written as DNA, the CDR3 is TGTGCCAGCAGTAACCCCGGAGCCCCCTACGAGCAGTACTTC. It specifies CASSNPGAPYEQYF.

The genes are TRBV6-1 and TRBJ1-5; TRBD1 aligns across 9 bases. The CDR3 spans 16 residues. Germline trimming cut 3 bases from V and 4 bases from J; bases unmatched to any gene: 7. Germline assignment: CDR1 MNHNS and CDR2 SASEGT. This CDR3 is CASSDPGTGRNQPQHF. In DNA form, the CDR3 reads TGTGCCAGCAGTGACCCCGGGACAGGGAGGAATCAGCCCCAGCATTTT.

This clone was recorded once. The chain employs TRBV19 and TRBJ1-5; tentatively, D is TRBD1 (6 bases). Looked up from germline, CDR1 is LNHDA and CDR2 is SQIVND (reference sequence). V lost 5 bases to trimming and J lost 1 base, with 15 bases between them. The CDR3 is made up of 16 amino acids. The CDR3 nucleotides are TGTGCCAGTAGTCACTTTGGACAGCTGAGCAATCAGCCCCAGCATTTT. It translates to CASSHFGQLSNQPQHF.

This clone was picked up one time. The chain has TRBV27 and TRBJ2-1, with D perhaps TRBD2 (5 bases). The CDR3 length is 16 residues. Trimming removed 5 bases at V and 3 bases at J, with 17 bases between. The germline CDR1 and CDR2 sequences are MNHEY and SMNVEV (reference sequence). Here the CDR3 DNA reads TGTGCCAGCAGTCCCCGACTAACCTCGCTCTACAATGAGCAGTTCTTC. Amino acids: CASSPRLTSLYNEQFF.

The chain combines TRBV4-3 with TRBJ2-3, with 7 nucleotides matching TRBD1. The CDR3 loop spans 17 amino acids. Per the germline V gene, CDR1 is LGHNA and CDR2 is YSLEER. The V and J ends lost 4 bases and 1 base, in that order; junction bases with no gene match: 11. DNA for the CDR3: TGCGCCAGCAGCCGCGGCTTCACCGGGACAGGCACAGATACGCAGTATTTT. Encoded protein: CASSRGFTGTGTDTQYF.

This chain links TRBV5-8 with TRBJ2-1, with 9 nucleotides matching TRBD2. Germline V gene lookup returns CDR1 SGHTS and CDR2 YDEGEE. J lost 4 bases, V lost 5 bases, and 4 bases had no gene match. The CDR3 contains 14 residues. The CDR3 here is CASSSGSGYNEQFF. The CDR3 region has the DNA TGTGCCAGCAGTAGCGGGAGTGGGTACAATGAGCAGTTCTTC. Together with reference TRBV5-8 and TRBJ2-1, the CDR3 gives the full variable domain: EAGVTQSPTHLIKTRGQQATLRCSPISGHTSVYWYQQALGLGLQFLLWYDEGEERNRGNFPPRFSGRQFPNYSSELNVNALELEDSALYLCASSSGSGYNEQFFGPGTRLTVL.

The rearrangement links TRBV4-2 to TRBJ1-5, with 10 bases matching TRBD1. The length of the CDR3 is 16 residues. Trimming took 3 bases from V and 4 from J; bases not matched to a gene: 6. CDR1 and CDR2 (germline): LGHNA, YNFKEQ. The CDR3 loop is CASSQTGTGVNQPQHF. CDR3 in DNA: TGTGCCAGCAGCCAGACCGGGACAGGGGTTAATCAGCCCCAGCATTTT.

J is TRBJ1-1 and V is TRBV7-9; possibly TRBD1 for D (6 bases). This CDR3 has 13 amino acids. V was clipped by 1 base and J by 9 bases, with 12 bases between them. Per the germline V gene, CDR1 is SEHNR and CDR2 is FQNEAQ (reference sequence). For the CDR3, the DNA is TGTGCCAGCAGCTTAGGGGGGCGCGGACAAGCTTTCTTT. This encodes CASSLGGRGQAFF.

V gene TRBV19 combines with J gene TRBJ2-1; 7 nucleotides match TRBD1. CDR3 length equals 15 residues. The trim removed 6 bases at V and 0 bases at J, leaving 5 bases unmatched. Germline CDR1 and CDR2: LNHDA and SQIVND (reference sequence). DNA of the CDR3: TGTGCCAGTAGCCAGGACAGGAGCTCCTACAATGAGCAGTTCTTC. Its protein product is CASSQDRSSYNEQFF.

V and J are TRBV5-6 and TRBJ2-7, with D possibly matching TRBD2 (6 bases). V dropped 0 bases and J dropped 7 bases, with 8 bases sitting between them. CDR3 length equals 12 residues. From germline, CDR1 is SGHDT and CDR2 YYEEEE. DNA for the CDR3: TGTGCCAGCAGCTTGGCCGCGGGGGAGCAGTACTTC. It yields the protein CASSLAAGEQYF.

The V call is TRBV14, the J call TRBJ2-2; 10 bases agree with TRBD1. The CDR3 runs to 14 residues. Germline V gene sequence: CDR1 SGHDN, CDR2 FVKESK. The junction had 5 bases not matched to a gene; V was cut back by 7 bases and J by 6 bases. CDR3 sequence (DNA): TGTGCCAGCAAAAGGACAGGGGGTTCCGGGGAGCTGTTTTTT. Translating it yields CASKRTGGSGELFF.

The V call is TRBV19, the J call TRBJ2-1; TRBD2 might be the D (6 bases). CDR3 length equals 14 residues. Germline V gene data show CDR1 as LNHDA and CDR2 as SQIVND (reference sequence). V lost 7 bases, J lost 9 bases, and 19 bases lay in between. This CDR3 reads CASKVGSAWGEQFF. The CDR3 DNA follows: TGTGCCAGTAAGGTCGGGAGCGCTTGGGGTGAGCAGTTCTTC.

This clone was picked up one time. This chain uses TRBV7-9 with TRBJ2-1; 11 bases agree with TRBD2. This CDR3 contains 16 residues. The germline gives CDR1 SEHNR, CDR2 FQNEAQ (reference sequence). V gave up 5 bases and J gave up 4 bases; unmatched junction bases: 7. The CDR3 loop is CASSPPTSGNYNEQFF. The CDR3 DNA reads TGTGCCAGCAGCCCACCGACTAGCGGGAATTACAATGAGCAGTTCTTC.

The gene calls are TRBV5-6 and TRBJ2-1; D possibly corresponds to TRBD1 (6 bases). V was trimmed by 2 bases and J by 4 bases, leaving 10 bases between them. In germline, CDR1 is SGHDT, CDR2 YYEEEE. The CDR3 runs to 14 residues. The CDR3 loop reads CASSLKQGYNEQFF. The CDR3 nucleotides are TGTGCCAGCAGCTTAAAACAGGGATACAATGAGCAGTTCTTC.